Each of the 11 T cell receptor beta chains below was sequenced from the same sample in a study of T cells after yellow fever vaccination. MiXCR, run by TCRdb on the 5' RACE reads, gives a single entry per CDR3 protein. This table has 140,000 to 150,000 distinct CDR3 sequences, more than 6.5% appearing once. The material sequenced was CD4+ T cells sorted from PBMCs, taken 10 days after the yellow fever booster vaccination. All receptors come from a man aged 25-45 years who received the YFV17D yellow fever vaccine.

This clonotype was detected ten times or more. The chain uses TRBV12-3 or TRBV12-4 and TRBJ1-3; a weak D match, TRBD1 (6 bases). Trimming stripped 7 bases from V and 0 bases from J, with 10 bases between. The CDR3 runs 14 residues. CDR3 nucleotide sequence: TGTGCCAGCATGAAGGACAGCTCTGGAAACACCATATATTTT. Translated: CASMKDSSGNTIYF.

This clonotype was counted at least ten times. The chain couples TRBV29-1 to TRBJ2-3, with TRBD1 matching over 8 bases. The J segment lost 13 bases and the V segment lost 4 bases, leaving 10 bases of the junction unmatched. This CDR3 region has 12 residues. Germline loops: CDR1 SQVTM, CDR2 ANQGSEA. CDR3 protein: CSVGSSAGGEYF. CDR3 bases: TGCAGCGTTGGGTCTTCGGCAGGGGGCGAGTATTTT.

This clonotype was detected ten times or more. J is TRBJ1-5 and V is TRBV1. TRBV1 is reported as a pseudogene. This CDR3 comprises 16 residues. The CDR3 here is CTSSPPLAGRGQPQHF. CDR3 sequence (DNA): TGCACCAGCAGCCCCCCGCTTGCAGGGCGAGGACAGCCCCAGCATTTT.

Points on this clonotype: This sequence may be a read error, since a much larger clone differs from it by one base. For the CDR3, the DNA is TGCGCCAGCGGACCGGGACAACAGGAGACCCAGCACTTC. Encoded protein: CASGPGQQETQHF. V is TRBV5-1 and J is TRBJ2-5; D might be TRBD1 (6 bases). The germline CDR1 and CDR2 sequences are SGHRS and YFSETQ. This CDR3 is 13 amino acids long.

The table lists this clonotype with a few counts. The CDR3 bases are TGTGCCAGCAGCAAAAGACTAGCGGGAGATTGTTCCTACAATGAGCAGTTCTTC. Protein product: CASSKRLAGDCSYNEQFF. The V and J genes are TRBV21-1 and TRBJ2-1; no check of the table's D call, TRBD2, against the DNA was made. TRBV21-1 is designated a pseudogene. The CDR3 contains 18 residues.

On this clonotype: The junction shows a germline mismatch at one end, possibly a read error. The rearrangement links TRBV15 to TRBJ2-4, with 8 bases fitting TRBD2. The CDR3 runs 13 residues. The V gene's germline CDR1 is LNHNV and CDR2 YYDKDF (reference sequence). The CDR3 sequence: CATSSGRGSPPSF. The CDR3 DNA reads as TGTGCCACCAGCAGCGGGAGGGGGTCACCCCCATCATTC.

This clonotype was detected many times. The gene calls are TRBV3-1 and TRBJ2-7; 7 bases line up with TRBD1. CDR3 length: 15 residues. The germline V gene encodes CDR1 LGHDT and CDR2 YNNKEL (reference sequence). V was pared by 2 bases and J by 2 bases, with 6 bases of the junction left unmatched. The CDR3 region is CASSQTTGSPYEQYF. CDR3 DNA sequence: TGTGCCAGCAGCCAAACGACAGGGTCGCCCTACGAGCAGTACTTC.

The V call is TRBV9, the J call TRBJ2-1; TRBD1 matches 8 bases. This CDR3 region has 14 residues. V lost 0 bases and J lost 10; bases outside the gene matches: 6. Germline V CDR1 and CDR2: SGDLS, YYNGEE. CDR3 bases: TGTGCCAGCAGCGTAGGCAACAGGGGGACCGAGCAGTTCTTC. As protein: CASSVGNRGTEQFF.

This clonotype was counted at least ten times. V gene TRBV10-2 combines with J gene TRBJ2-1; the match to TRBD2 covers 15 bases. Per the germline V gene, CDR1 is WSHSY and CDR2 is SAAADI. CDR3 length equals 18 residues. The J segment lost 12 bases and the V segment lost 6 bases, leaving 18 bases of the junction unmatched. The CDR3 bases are TGCGCCAGCAGCCGGGACAGGGGACTAGCGGGAGGATTCGTACTGCAGTTCTTC. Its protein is CASSRDRGLAGGFVLQFF.

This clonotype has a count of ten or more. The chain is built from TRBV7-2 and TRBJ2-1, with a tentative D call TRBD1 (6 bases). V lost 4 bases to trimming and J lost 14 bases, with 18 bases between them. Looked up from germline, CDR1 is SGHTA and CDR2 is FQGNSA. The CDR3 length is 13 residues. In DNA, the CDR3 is TGTGCCAGCAGCTACTCTAGTCGAGGGGACAAGTTCTTC. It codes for CASSYSSRGDKFF.

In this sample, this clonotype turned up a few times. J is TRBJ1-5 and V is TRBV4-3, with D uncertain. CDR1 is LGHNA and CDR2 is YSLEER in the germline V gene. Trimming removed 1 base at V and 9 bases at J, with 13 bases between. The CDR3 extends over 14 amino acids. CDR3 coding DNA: TGCGCCAGCAGCCAAGGTTTAAGGGAATCGCCCCAGCATTTT. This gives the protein CASSQGLRESPQHF.